The 16 T cell receptor beta chains reported below all come from one sample, sequenced in a study of cytomegalovirus exposure and HLA in healthy donors. Primers included in the PCR were 60 Vbeta and 13 Jbeta primers. TCRdb's table, derived via immunoSEQ multiplex PCR, lists solely in-frame clones and lacks some. The sample yields 150,000 to 200,000 clones, approximately 86% seen once. The sample taken for sequencing was PBMCs. These receptors were obtained from a boy younger than 10 in good health and CMV-seronegative.

About this clone itself: Within the sample, other DNA sequences also encode this same CDR3. The chain is built from TRBV7-9 and TRBJ2-3; TRBD2 aligns across 9 bases. J lost 6 bases, V lost 3 bases, and 10 bases had no gene match. The V gene's germline CDR1 is SEHNR and CDR2 FQNEAQ (reference sequence). CDR3 length equals 16 residues. The CDR3: CASSLGGLARRDTQYF. DNA of the CDR3: TGTGCCAGCAGCTTGGGGGGACTAGCCCGTAGGGATACGCAGTATTTT.

The rearrangement uses TRBV19 and TRBJ1-2; no clear D gene. The CDR3 spans 14 residues. The germline V gene encodes CDR1 LNHDA and CDR2 SQIVND (reference sequence). The V end lost 2 bases, the J end lost 6 bases, and 13 bases lay between the germline ends. CDR3 sequence (DNA): TGTGCCAGTAGTATACTGAAGGAGAGAGATGGCTACACCTTC. Translated: CASSILKERDGYTF.

This chain links TRBV27 with TRBJ2-3; 13 positions agree with TRBD2. This CDR3 is 20 amino acids long. The germline gives CDR1 MNHEY, CDR2 SMNVEV (reference sequence). V lost 3 bases, J lost 2 bases, and 14 bases stayed unmatched. The CDR3 sequence: CASSFGRLAGGDPYTDTQYF. The CDR3 DNA reads as TGTGCCAGCAGTTTCGGAAGACTAGCGGGAGGAGATCCCTACACAGATACGCAGTATTTT.

This chain joins TRBV7-2 and TRBJ2-1, with 11 nucleotides matching TRBD2. The CDR3 runs 14 residues. V lost 5 bases, J lost 9 bases, and 6 bases stayed unmatched. CDR1 and CDR2 from the germline V gene are SGHTA and FQGNSA. CDR3 in DNA: TGTGCCAGCAGCCCATCCGGGACTAGCGGTGAGCAGTTCTTC. Translated: CASSPSGTSGEQFF.

The chain couples TRBV27 to TRBJ1-1; the D gene is possibly TRBD1 (5 bases). Trimming removed 5 bases from V and 5 bases from J, with 18 bases in between. The CDR3 length is 15 residues. CDR1 and CDR2 (germline): MNHEY, SMNVEV (reference sequence). The CDR3 nucleotides read TGTGCCAGCAGTGACCTCGGGAGGGGAGGGACTGAAGCTTTCTTT. It yields the protein CASSDLGRGGTEAFF.

This clone has just a few counts. This rearrangement joins TRBV10-2 to TRBJ2-3; 9 nucleotides line up with TRBD1. The CDR3 consists of 14 residues. Germline lookup yields CDR1 WSHSY and CDR2 SAAADI. Trimming removed 10 bases from V and 2 bases from J; junction bases left unmatched: 7. In DNA, the CDR3 is TGCGCCACCAAAGGGACAGGGAACACAGATACGCAGTATTTT. This codes for CATKGTGNTDTQYF.

The rearrangement links TRBV5-1 to TRBJ2-7; 9 nucleotides agree with TRBD1. The CDR3 loop spans 16 amino acids. The V gene end was trimmed by 7 bases and the J gene end by 2 bases; junction bases not matched to a gene: 13. Germline values: CDR1 SGHRS, CDR2 YFSETQ. CDR3 sequence (DNA): TGCGCCAGCGGACTCGCACAGGGGGCAAATGCCTACGAGCAGTACTTC. It is translated as CASGLAQGANAYEQYF.

The CDR3 here is CAISEGLDSDTQYF. The CDR3 DNA sequence: TGTGCCATCAGTGAGGGACTAGATTCAGATACGCAGTATTTT. The rearrangement uses TRBV10-3 and TRBJ2-3, with 7 nucleotides matching TRBD2. Germline V gives CDR1 ENHRY, CDR2 SYGVKD. The CDR3 totals 14 residues. V shed 2 bases and J 4 bases; nucleotides not matched to a gene: 3.

The chain combines TRBV6-4 with TRBJ1-1, with 8 nucleotides matching TRBD1. This CDR3 contains 15 residues. Germline trimming cut 2 bases from V and 0 bases from J; bases unmatched to any gene: 2. The germline V gene has CDR1 MRHNA and CDR2 SNTAGT. The DNA for the CDR3 is TGTGCCAGCAGTGACGGGACAGGTCTGAACACTGAAGCTTTCTTT. It translates to CASSDGTGLNTEAFF.

The chain carries TRBV9 and TRBJ1-6, with 10 bases that match TRBD1. Germline CDR1 reads SGDLS; CDR2 reads YYNGEE. J was trimmed by 7 bases and V by 1 base; bases with no gene match: 5. There are 16 residues in the CDR3. CDR3 in DNA: TGTGCCAGCAGCGTATTTGACAGGGGGCCGAATTCACCCCTCCACTTT. Its translation: CASSVFDRGPNSPLHF.

This chain links TRBV9 with TRBJ1-1, with a possible D match to TRBD1 (6 bases). Trimming took 3 bases from V and 1 from J, leaving 13 bases between them. The CDR3 is 15 residues long. The germline gives CDR1 SGDLS, CDR2 YYNGEE. The CDR3 sequence is CASSAWTASNTEAFF. The CDR3 nucleotides read TGTGCCAGCAGCGCGTGGACAGCTTCGAACACTGAAGCTTTCTTT.

The chain joins TRBV2 to TRBJ2-3, with TRBD2 identical over 7 bases. V shed 3 bases, J shed 2 bases, and the junction held 2 bases outside the gene matches. CDR1 is SNHLY, CDR2 FYNNEI, per germline. CDR3 length: 14 residues. This CDR3 is CASSEERDTDTQYF. The CDR3 bases are TGTGCCAGCAGTGAGGAGCGGGACACAGATACGCAGTATTTT.

V is TRBV27 and J is TRBJ1-1; 9 nucleotides match TRBD1. Germline-derived CDR1 and CDR2 are MNHEY and SMNVEV (reference sequence). The CDR3 extends over 16 amino acids. With V trimmed by 4 bases and J by 4 bases, 10 bases remained unmatched. CDR3 sequence: CASSYRGRTAGTEAFF. The CDR3 region has the DNA TGTGCCAGCAGTTACAGGGGGCGCACCGCGGGCACTGAAGCTTTCTTT.

The V and J genes are TRBV28 and TRBJ1-5, with 7 bases matching TRBD1. The V gene's germline CDR1 is MDHEN and CDR2 SYDVKM. The CDR3 totals 17 residues. The trim removed 2 bases at V and 6 bases at J, leaving 13 bases unmatched. The chain's CDR3 is CASSLTGGRGSGQPQHF. CDR3 DNA: TGTGCCAGCAGTTTAACCGGGGGCAGGGGGTCAGGTCAGCCCCAGCATTTT.

The chain is built from TRBV6-6 and TRBJ1-3; D call uncertain. This CDR3 spans 16 amino acids. CDR1 and CDR2 from the germline V gene are MNHNY and SVGAGI (reference sequence). V was clipped by 0 bases and J by 3 bases, with 12 bases between them. In DNA form, the CDR3 reads TGTGCCAGCAGTTACTCGAGCGAGGTTTTTGGAAACACCATATATTTT. This translates into CASSYSSEVFGNTIYF.

The chain combines TRBV14 with TRBJ2-3; D is possibly TRBD1 (6 bases). The CDR3 extends over 18 amino acids. The V gene's germline CDR1 is SGHDN and CDR2 FVKESK. V lost 1 base and J 0 bases, leaving 17 bases between the germline ends. CDR3: CASSQGWDTLPSTDTQYF. DNA for the CDR3: TGTGCCAGCAGCCAAGGCTGGGACACACTCCCTAGCACAGATACGCAGTATTTT.